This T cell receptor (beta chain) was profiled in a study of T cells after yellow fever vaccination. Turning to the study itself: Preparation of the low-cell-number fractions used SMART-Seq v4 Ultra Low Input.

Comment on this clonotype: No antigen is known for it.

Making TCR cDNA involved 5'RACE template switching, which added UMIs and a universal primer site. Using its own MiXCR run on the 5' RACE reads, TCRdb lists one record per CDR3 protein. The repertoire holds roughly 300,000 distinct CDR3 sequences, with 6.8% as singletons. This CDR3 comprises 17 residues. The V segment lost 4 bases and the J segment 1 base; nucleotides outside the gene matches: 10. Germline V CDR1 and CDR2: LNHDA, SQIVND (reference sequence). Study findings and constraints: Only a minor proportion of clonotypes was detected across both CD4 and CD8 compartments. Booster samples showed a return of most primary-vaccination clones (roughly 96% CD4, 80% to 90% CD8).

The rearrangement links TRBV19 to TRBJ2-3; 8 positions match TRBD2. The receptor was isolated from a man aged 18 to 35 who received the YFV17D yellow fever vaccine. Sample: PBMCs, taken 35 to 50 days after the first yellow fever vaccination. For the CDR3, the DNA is TGTGCCAGTAGTACGCCCGGGGGGGCATTCGGCACAGATACGCAGTATTTT. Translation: CASSTPGGAFGTDTQYF.